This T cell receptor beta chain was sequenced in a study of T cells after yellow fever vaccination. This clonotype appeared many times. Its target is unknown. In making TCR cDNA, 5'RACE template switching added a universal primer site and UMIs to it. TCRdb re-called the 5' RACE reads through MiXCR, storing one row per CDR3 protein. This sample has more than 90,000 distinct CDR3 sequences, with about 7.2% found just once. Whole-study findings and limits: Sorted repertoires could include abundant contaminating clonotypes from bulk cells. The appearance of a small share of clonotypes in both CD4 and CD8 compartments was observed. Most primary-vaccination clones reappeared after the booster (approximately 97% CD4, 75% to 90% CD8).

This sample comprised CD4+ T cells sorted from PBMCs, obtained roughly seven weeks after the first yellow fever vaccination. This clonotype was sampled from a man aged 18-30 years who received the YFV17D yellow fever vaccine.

For the CDR3, the DNA is TGTGCCACCAGTGACCTCGGTACAGGGTTGAAGACCCAGTACTTC. Translated: CATSDLGTGLKTQYF. The chain carries TRBV24-1 and TRBJ2-5, with D tentatively TRBD1 (6 bases). The CDR3 covers 15 residues. V shed 4 bases and J shed 6 bases, with 17 bases lying between them. Germline values: CDR1 KGHDR, CDR2 SFDVKD.